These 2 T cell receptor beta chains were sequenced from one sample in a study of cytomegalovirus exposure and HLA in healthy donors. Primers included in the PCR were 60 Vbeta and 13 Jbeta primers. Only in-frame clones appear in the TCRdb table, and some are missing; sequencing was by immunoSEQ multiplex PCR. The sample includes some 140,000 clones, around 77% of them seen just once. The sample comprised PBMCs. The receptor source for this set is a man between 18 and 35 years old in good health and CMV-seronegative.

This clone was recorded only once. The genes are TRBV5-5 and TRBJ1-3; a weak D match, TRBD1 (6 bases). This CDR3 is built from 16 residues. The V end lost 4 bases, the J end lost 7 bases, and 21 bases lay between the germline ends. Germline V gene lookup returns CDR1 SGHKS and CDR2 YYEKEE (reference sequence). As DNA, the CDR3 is TGTGCCAGCAGCATTCAGCAGGGGCCGTCGATGAACACCATATATTTT. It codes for CASSIQQGPSMNTIYF.

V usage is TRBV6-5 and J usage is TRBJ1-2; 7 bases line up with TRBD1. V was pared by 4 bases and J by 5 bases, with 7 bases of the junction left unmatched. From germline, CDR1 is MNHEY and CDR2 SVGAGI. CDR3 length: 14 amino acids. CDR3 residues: CASSLIPGQYGYTF. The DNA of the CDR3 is TGTGCCAGCAGTTTAATACCGGGACAGTATGGCTACACCTTC.